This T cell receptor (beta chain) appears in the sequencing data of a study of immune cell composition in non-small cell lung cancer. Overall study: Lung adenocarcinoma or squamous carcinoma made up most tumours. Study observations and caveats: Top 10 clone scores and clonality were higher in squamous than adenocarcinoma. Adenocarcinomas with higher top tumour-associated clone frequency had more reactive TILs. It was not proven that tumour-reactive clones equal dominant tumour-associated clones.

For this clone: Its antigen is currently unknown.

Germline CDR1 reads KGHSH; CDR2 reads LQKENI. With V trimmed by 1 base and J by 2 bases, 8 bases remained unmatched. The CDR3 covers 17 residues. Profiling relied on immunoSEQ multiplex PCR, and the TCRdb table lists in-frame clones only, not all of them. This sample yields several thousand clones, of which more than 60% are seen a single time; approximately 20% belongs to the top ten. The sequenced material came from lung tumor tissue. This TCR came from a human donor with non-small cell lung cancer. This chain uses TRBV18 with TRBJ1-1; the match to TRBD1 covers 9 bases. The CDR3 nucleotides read TGTGCCAGCTCACCACTCCCGGGACAGGGCCTAAACACTGAAGCTTTCTTT. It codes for CASSPLPGQGLNTEAFF.